One sample yielded the 13 T cell receptor beta chains listed below, sequenced in a study of TIL therapy for anti-PD-1-resistant metastatic lung cancer. The libraries were made with immunoSEQ v3. Sequencing used immunoSEQ multiplex PCR; TCRdb keeps in-frame clones, though not all of them. The profile shows roughly 54,000 clones, roughly 91% of them singletons. Time point noted: pre-treatment sample, taken before nivolumab and TIL therapy. Sequencing used blood, obtained at baseline. These receptors all come from a person aged 25 to 85 with non-small cell lung cancer.

CDR3 region: CASSIPTGGGSQPQHF. CDR3 DNA sequence: TGTGCCAGTAGTATCCCCACAGGGGGGGGGAGTCAGCCCCAGCATTTT. V is TRBV19 and J is TRBJ1-5; TRBD1 matches at 8 bases. The V and J ends lost 3 bases and 6 bases, in that order; junction bases with no gene match: 10. CDR1 is LNHDA, CDR2 SQIVND, per germline (reference sequence). CDR3 length equals 16 residues.

V usage is TRBV9 and J usage is TRBJ1-6; no clear D. From germline, CDR1 is SGDLS and CDR2 YYNGEE. CDR3 length equals 13 residues. The V gene lost 6 bases and the J gene lost 7 bases, with 11 bases spanning the gap. The CDR3 DNA follows: TGTGCCAGCATCCTCTACCCGAATTCACCCCTCCACTTT. Protein: CASILYPNSPLHF.

The chain couples TRBV5-1 to TRBJ1-2; D is undetermined. The CDR3 spans 14 residues. V was cut by 4 bases and J by 2 bases, with 12 bases left in between. The germline gives CDR1 SGHRS, CDR2 YFSETQ. CDR3 in amino acids: CASSPGRNNYGYTF. The CDR3, as DNA: TGCGCCAGCAGCCCTGGACGGAACAACTATGGCTACACCTTC.

This chain joins TRBV12-3 or TRBV12-4 and TRBJ2-1; no firm D call. This CDR3 region has 11 residues. V was clipped by 2 bases and J by 8 bases, with 4 bases between them. The DNA for the CDR3 is TGTGCCAGCAGTTTAATGTATGAGCAGTTCTTC. Protein: CASSLMYEQFF.

The V gene is TRBV5-1, the J gene TRBJ2-7, with TRBD1 as a possible D gene (6 bases). The length of the CDR3 is 14 residues. V lost 2 bases and J 6 bases, leaving 15 bases between the germline ends. The germline V gene encodes CDR1 SGHRS and CDR2 YFSETQ. CDR3 coding DNA: TGCGCCAGCAGCTTAGGACAGATCTCCAGCGAGCAGTACTTC. Translated, it gives CASSLGQISSEQYF. The complete variable domain, with remaining parts taken from reference TRBV5-1 and TRBJ2-7, reads KAGVTQTPRYLIKTRGQQVTLSCSPISGHRSVSWYQQTPGQGLQFLFEYFSETQRNKGNFPGRFSGRQFSNSRSEMNVSTLELGDSALYLCASSLGQISSEQYFGPGTRLTVT.

The gene calls are TRBV7-6 and TRBJ2-7; 8 bases agree with TRBD1. After removal of 5 bases from V and 1 base from J, the junction contained 4 bases not matched to a gene. This CDR3 has 14 residues. In germline, CDR1 is SGHVS, CDR2 FNYEAQ. In DNA, the CDR3 is TGTGCCAGCAGCCCCCGGACAGGGTCCTACGAGCAGTACTTC. It translates to CASSPRTGSYEQYF.

This chain links TRBV12-3 or TRBV12-4 with TRBJ2-7; a possible D gene is TRBD2 (6 bases). The CDR3 sequence is 12 residues long. V was pared by 5 bases and J by 4 bases, with 9 bases between. The CDR3 region has the DNA TGTGCCAGCAGTGGCGGGATGTACGAGCAGTACTTC. It is translated as CASSGGMYEQYF.

The CDR3 here is CASRNGPRMNTEAFF. The CDR3, as DNA: TGTGCCAGCAGGAACGGGCCGCGCATGAACACTGAAGCTTTCTTT. This chain connects TRBV27 to TRBJ1-1; no firm D call. Germline loops: CDR1 MNHEY, CDR2 SMNVEV (reference sequence). V was clipped by 6 bases and J by 0 bases, with 14 bases between them. The CDR3 runs to 15 residues.

This clone was seen more than once but under ten times. For the CDR3, the DNA is TGTGCCAGTAGTCCCGCCTTCCCAGTTGGCGGGCAAATTTCCTACGAGCAGTACTTC. Its translation: CASSPAFPVGGQISYEQYF. V usage is TRBV19 and J usage is TRBJ2-7, with D tentatively TRBD2 (5 bases). Germline CDR1 is LNHDA and CDR2 is SQIVND (reference sequence). V was trimmed by 5 bases and J by 1 base, leaving 27 bases between them. The CDR3 extends over 19 amino acids.

V usage is TRBV4-2 and J usage is TRBJ1-1, with D possibly being TRBD1 (6 bases). The CDR3 extends over 15 amino acids. From germline, CDR1 is LGHNA and CDR2 YNFKEQ. The ends were cut back, 2 bases at V and 1 base at J, with 11 bases in the middle. The CDR3: CASSQLKGGNTEAFF. The CDR3 region has the DNA TGTGCCAGCAGCCAACTAAAGGGGGGGAACACTGAAGCTTTCTTT.

The rearrangement links TRBV18 to TRBJ1-2, with TRBD1 identical over 7 bases. The CDR3 extends over 18 amino acids. V lost 1 base and J lost 4; bases outside the gene matches: 15. CDR1 and CDR2 from the germline V gene are KGHSH and LQKENI. The CDR3 DNA follows: TGTGCCAGCTCACCACTGGGGACAGAAATCTACCCCTTCTATGGCTACACCTTC. Amino acid sequence: CASSPLGTEIYPFYGYTF.

V gene TRBV7-6 combines with J gene TRBJ2-1; D call uncertain. The germline gives CDR1 SGHVS, CDR2 FNYEAQ. V dropped 2 bases and J dropped 0 bases, with 11 bases sitting between them. This CDR3 spans 16 amino acids. CDR3 in DNA: TGTGCCAGCAGCTTACTGTGGTCTAGCTCCTACAATGAGCAGTTCTTC. This codes for CASSLLWSSSYNEQFF.

The chain uses TRBV5-1 and TRBJ2-7; 7 bases are a match to TRBD1. Germline CDR1 reads SGHRS; CDR2 reads YFSETQ. The CDR3 extends over 14 amino acids. The V segment lost 3 bases and the J segment 5 bases; nucleotides outside the gene matches: 8. The CDR3 sequence is CASSSGTAFHEQYF. As DNA, the CDR3 is TGCGCCAGCAGCTCCGGGACAGCTTTCCACGAGCAGTACTTC.